This T cell receptor beta chain was observed in a study of blood T cell repertoires in COVID-19. Sequencing used immunoSEQ multiplex PCR; TCRdb keeps in-frame clones, though not all of them. The sample contains about 130,000 clones, approximately 90% of which appear only once. Germline values: CDR1 MDHEN, CDR2 SYDVKM. Trimming took 7 bases from V and 7 from J; bases not matched to a gene: 10. The CDR3 length is 15 residues. This TCR came from a woman aged 80 or over with acute or convalescent COVID-19. The sample was peripheral blood. This rearrangement joins TRBV28 to TRBJ1-6; TRBD1 matches at 7 bases. The CDR3 DNA follows: TGTGCCAGCAAGCCCGACAGGGTTCCAAATTCACCCCTCCACTTT. Its protein product is CASKPDRVPNSPLHF.